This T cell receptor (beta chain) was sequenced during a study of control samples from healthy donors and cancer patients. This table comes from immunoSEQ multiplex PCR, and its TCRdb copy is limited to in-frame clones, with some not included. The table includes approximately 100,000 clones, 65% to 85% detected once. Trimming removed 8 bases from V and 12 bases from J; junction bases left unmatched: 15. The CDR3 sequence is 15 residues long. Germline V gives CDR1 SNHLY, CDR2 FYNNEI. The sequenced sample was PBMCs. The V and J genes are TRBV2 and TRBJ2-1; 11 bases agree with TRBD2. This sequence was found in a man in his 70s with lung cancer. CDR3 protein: CASDDSSGGLYAQFF. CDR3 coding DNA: TGTGCCAGCGATGACTCTAGCGGGGGGCTTTATGCGCAGTTCTTC.